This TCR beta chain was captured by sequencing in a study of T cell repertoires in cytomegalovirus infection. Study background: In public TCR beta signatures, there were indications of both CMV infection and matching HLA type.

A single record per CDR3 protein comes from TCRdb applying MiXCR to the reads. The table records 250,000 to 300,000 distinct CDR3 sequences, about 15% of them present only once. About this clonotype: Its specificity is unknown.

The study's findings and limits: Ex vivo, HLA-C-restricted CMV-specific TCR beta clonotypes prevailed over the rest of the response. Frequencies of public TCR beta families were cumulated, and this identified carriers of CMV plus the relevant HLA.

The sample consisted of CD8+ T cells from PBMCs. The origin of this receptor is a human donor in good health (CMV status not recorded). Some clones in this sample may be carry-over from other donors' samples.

CDR3 protein: CASSPRQAGDYGYTF. Here the CDR3 DNA reads TGCGCCAGCAGCCCTAGACAGGCGGGGGACTATGGCTACACCTTC. The rearrangement links TRBV5-1 to TRBJ1-2, with a weak D call TRBD1 (6 bases). Looked up from germline, CDR1 is SGHRS and CDR2 is YFSETQ. V shed 4 bases and J shed 3 bases, with 16 bases lying between them. The CDR3 extends over 15 amino acids.